These 27 T cell receptor beta chains share one sample of origin, sequenced in a study of cytomegalovirus exposure and HLA in healthy donors. The PCR made use of 60 Vbeta and 13 Jbeta primers. TCRdb's table, derived via immunoSEQ multiplex PCR, lists solely in-frame clones and lacks some. The sample records more than 90,000 clones, 75% to 90% being singletons. The sequencing sample was made of PBMCs. All receptors come from a young man in good health and CMV-seronegative.

V and J are TRBV27 and TRBJ2-7; TRBD2 agrees at 7 bases. The CDR3 length is 14 residues. CDR1 MNHEY and CDR2 SMNVEV come from the germline V gene (reference sequence). V lost 5 bases and J lost 2; bases outside the gene matches: 6. This CDR3 is CASSHQRGPYEQYF. The CDR3 DNA reads TGTGCCAGCAGTCACCAGCGGGGCCCCTACGAGCAGTACTTC.

This clone occurred once. The V and J genes are TRBV7-9 and TRBJ1-5; 9 nucleotides match TRBD1. From germline, CDR1 is SEHNR and CDR2 FQNEAQ (reference sequence). Trimming at V came to 5 bases and at J to 7 bases, leaving 9 bases not matched to a gene. The CDR3 runs 15 residues. The CDR3 DNA reads TGTGCCAGCAGCCCAGGGACAGGGTTGGGACAGCCCCAGCATTTT. Its translation is CASSPGTGLGQPQHF.

The J gene is TRBJ2-7, the V gene TRBV5-1, with 8 bases identical to TRBD1. The CDR3 length is 16 residues. V was pared by 1 base and J by 2 bases, with 8 bases of the junction left unmatched. Germline V CDR1 and CDR2: SGHRS, YFSETQ. The CDR3 spells CASSLSAGTGTYEQYF. The CDR3 region has the DNA TGCGCCAGCAGCTTGTCGGCCGGGACAGGTACCTACGAGCAGTACTTC.

The chain combines TRBV5-4 with TRBJ2-5; TRBD2 matches 12 bases. V gave up 0 bases and J gave up 5 bases; unmatched junction bases: 5. This CDR3 contains 16 residues. Germline values: CDR1 SGHNT, CDR2 YYREEE (reference sequence). Here the CDR3 DNA reads TGTGCCAGCAGCTTGGAGGGACTAGCGGGCCTGGAGACCCAGTACTTC. Encoded protein: CASSLEGLAGLETQYF.

The chain has TRBV15 and TRBJ2-5; 9 bases agree with TRBD1. J lost 5 bases, V lost 8 bases, and 6 bases had no gene match. Germline V gene lookup returns CDR1 LNHNV and CDR2 YYDKDF (reference sequence). This CDR3 is built from 13 residues. As DNA, the CDR3 is TGTGCCACCGAACAGGGGGCGCGGGAGACCCAGTACTTC. Its protein product is CATEQGARETQYF.

This chain uses TRBV27 with TRBJ1-5; D unresolved. The CDR3 has 15 residues. Trimming took off 4 bases at V and 3 bases at J, with 13 bases between the two ends. CDR1 is MNHEY and CDR2 is SMNVEV in the germline V gene (reference sequence). The CDR3, as DNA: TGTGCCAGCAGTTCCGACGGAGGAAACAATCAGCCCCAGCATTTT. Amino acids: CASSSDGGNNQPQHF.

The chain carries TRBV20-1 and TRBJ2-5; D is undetermined. Germline values: CDR1 DFQATT, CDR2 SNEGSKA (reference sequence). V was trimmed by 5 bases and J by 0 bases, leaving 4 bases between them. The CDR3 consists of 11 residues. CDR3 nucleotides: TGCAGTGCTCAGAACCAAGAGACCCAGTACTTC. This codes for CSAQNQETQYF.

Comments on this clone: The junction and the germline gene differ at one end; a read error may be behind it. The chain recombines TRBV19 with TRBJ1-4, with TRBD1 as a possible D gene (6 bases). This CDR3 contains 12 residues. Germline lookup yields CDR1 LNHDA and CDR2 SQIVND (reference sequence). The CDR3 DNA sequence: TGTGCCAGTTCGATAATGGGGGCGTCTCTCCTTTTT. This gives the protein CASSIMGASLLF.

This chain uses TRBV6-5 with TRBJ2-7; D possibly corresponds to TRBD2 (5 bases). Germline CDR1 and CDR2: MNHEY and SVGAGI. The CDR3 loop spans 13 amino acids. V was clipped by 6 bases and J by 3 bases, with 12 bases between them. This CDR3 reads CASRESGNYEQYF. The CDR3 DNA sequence: TGTGCCAGCAGAGAGTCGGGGAACTACGAGCAGTACTTC.

This sequence joins TRBV5-1 and TRBJ1-6; 9 nucleotides align to TRBD1. Germline V gives CDR1 SGHRS, CDR2 YFSETQ. Trimming cost V 1 base and J 7 bases; bases outside gene matches: 6. CDR3 length: 16 residues. In DNA, the CDR3 is TGCGCCAGCAGCTTGTTCTTCGGACAGGGGAATTCACCCCTCCACTTT. Encoded protein: CASSLFFGQGNSPLHF.

Note on this clone: Other DNA sequences in the sample encode the same CDR3. J is TRBJ2-2 and V is TRBV28; TRBD2 agrees at 14 bases. V lost 5 bases, J lost 2 bases, and 7 bases stayed unmatched. This CDR3 is built from 18 residues. CDR1 and CDR2 from the germline V gene are MDHEN and SYDVKM. The chain's CDR3 is CASSPRLAGGPNTGELFF. As DNA, the CDR3 is TGTGCCAGCAGTCCCCGACTAGCGGGAGGGCCTAACACCGGGGAGCTGTTTTTT.

The gene calls are TRBV29-1 and TRBJ1-1; 7 bases are a match to TRBD1. Germline CDR1 SQVTM, CDR2 ANQGSEA. V was pared by 6 bases and J by 1 base, with 5 bases of the junction left unmatched. The CDR3 has 13 residues. Here the CDR3 DNA reads TGCAGCGTGTTGGACAGGCAGAACACTGAAGCTTTCTTT. This encodes CSVLDRQNTEAFF. The variable domain in full, completed from reference TRBV29-1 and TRBJ1-1, reads SAVISQKPSRDICQRGTSLTIQCQVDSQVTMMFWYRQQPGQSLTLIATANQGSEATYESGFVIDKFPISRPNLTFSTLTVSNMSPEDSSIYLCSVLDRQNTEAFFGQGTRLTVV.

V is TRBV5-1 and J is TRBJ2-3; 10 bases align to TRBD2. The CDR3 loop spans 15 amino acids. V dropped 0 bases and J dropped 5; count of bases not matched to a gene: 3. Germline V gene lookup returns CDR1 SGHRS and CDR2 YFSETQ. CDR3 loop: CASSLALAGEDTQYF. CDR3 bases: TGCGCCAGCAGCTTGGCTCTAGCGGGAGAAGATACGCAGTATTTT. The whole variable domain, remainder taken from reference TRBV5-1 and TRBJ2-3, is KAGVTQTPRYLIKTRGQQVTLSCSPISGHRSVSWYQQTPGQGLQFLFEYFSETQRNKGNFPGRFSGRQFSNSRSEMNVSTLELGDSALYLCASSLALAGEDTQYFGPGTRLTVL.

The CDR3 protein is CASSSRTGGELFF. CDR3 DNA: TGCGCCAGCAGCTCCCGGACAGGCGGGGAGCTGTTTTTT. The chain recombines TRBV5-1 with TRBJ2-2, with 7 bases that match TRBD1. With V trimmed by 3 bases and J by 7 bases, 3 bases remained unmatched. The germline V gene encodes CDR1 SGHRS and CDR2 YFSETQ. This CDR3 spans 13 amino acids.

This clone was counted once. The chain couples TRBV29-1 to TRBJ2-3; D is undetermined. CDR1 is SQVTM, CDR2 ANQGSEA, per germline. This CDR3 contains 14 residues. Trimming cost V 8 bases and J 3 bases, with 18 bases left between them. As DNA, the CDR3 is TGCAGCCTCCGGCCCGGTAGGAGAACAGATACGCAGTATTTT. Translating gives CSLRPGRRTDTQYF.

The chain carries TRBV27 and TRBJ1-4, with D possibly TRBD1 on 5 matching bases. This CDR3 comprises 14 residues. Trimming removed 5 bases from V and 3 bases from J, with 10 bases in between. Germline loops: CDR1 MNHEY, CDR2 SMNVEV (reference sequence). The CDR3 spells CASSHQGPNEKLFF. CDR3 DNA sequence: TGTGCCAGCAGTCATCAGGGCCCTAATGAAAAACTGTTTTTT.

The chain carries TRBV9 and TRBJ1-1; 9 bases line up with TRBD1. The CDR3 has 16 amino acids. Germline CDR1 SGDLS, CDR2 YYNGEE. V dropped 0 bases and J dropped 3; count of bases not matched to a gene: 6. CDR3 DNA sequence: TGTGCCAGCAGCGTAGATTACAGGGGGCGTGACACTGAAGCTTTCTTT. Encoded protein: CASSVDYRGRDTEAFF.

J is TRBJ1-1 and V is TRBV2, with D perhaps TRBD1 (5 bases). CDR1 is SNHLY and CDR2 is FYNNEI in the germline V gene. This CDR3 comprises 14 residues. V was shortened by 1 base and J by 5 bases, with 11 bases between the two germline ends. The CDR3 protein is CASSEGFGGTEAFF. The DNA of the CDR3 is TGTGCCAGCAGTGAAGGTTTCGGGGGTACTGAAGCTTTCTTT.

The rearrangement joins TRBV30 to TRBJ2-2; 7 nucleotides agree with TRBD1. The germline V gene has CDR1 GTSNPN and CDR2 SVGIG (reference sequence). CDR3 length: 17 residues. J gave up 0 bases and V 8 bases, and 15 bases lay outside the gene matches. The CDR3 reads CARDRDRPFANTGELFF. The CDR3 DNA follows: TGTGCCCGAGATCGGGACAGACCTTTCGCGAACACCGGGGAGCTGTTTTTT.

The genes are TRBV28 and TRBJ1-4; 7 bases match TRBD1. Germline lookup yields CDR1 MDHEN and CDR2 SYDVKM. V lost 10 bases, J lost 8 bases, and 13 bases stayed unmatched. The CDR3 is 14 residues long. CDR3 protein: CATNRGSFSEKLFF. The CDR3 coding sequence is TGTGCCACTAACAGGGGTAGTTTTTCGGAAAAACTGTTTTTT.

This chain links TRBV7-8 with TRBJ2-2, with TRBD2 matching 12 bases. Germline CDR1 reads SGHVS; CDR2 reads FQNEAQ. V shed 6 bases and J 5 bases; nucleotides not matched to a gene: 7. CDR3 length: 16 amino acids. The CDR3 spells CASSSGLAGTTGELFF. DNA for the CDR3: TGTGCCAGCAGTTCAGGACTAGCGGGGACTACCGGGGAGCTGTTTTTT.

This chain joins TRBV30 and TRBJ1-5; 10 bases align to TRBD1. CDR3 length: 13 amino acids. The germline gives CDR1 GTSNPN, CDR2 SVGIG (reference sequence). J was trimmed by 6 bases and V by 3 bases; bases with no gene match: 2. The CDR3 sequence is CAWRDRGGQPQHF. For the CDR3, the DNA is TGTGCCTGGAGGGACAGGGGGGGTCAGCCCCAGCATTTT.

The DNA of the CDR3 is TGTGCCAGCAGTGAGGTACAGGGCTCTGGAAACACCATATATTTT. Protein: CASSEVQGSGNTIYF. V and J are TRBV6-1 and TRBJ1-3; weak D call: TRBD1 (6 bases). V shed 3 bases and J shed 0 bases, with 9 bases lying between them. Germline V gene lookup returns CDR1 MNHNS and CDR2 SASEGT. The CDR3 has 15 amino acids.

The rearrangement uses TRBV19 and TRBJ1-1; 7 positions agree with TRBD1. V was clipped by 6 bases and J by 2 bases; unmatched bases: 15. This CDR3 has 17 amino acids. Germline loops: CDR1 LNHDA, CDR2 SQIVND (reference sequence). The CDR3 reads CASSRSQYRGRNTEAFF. CDR3 coding DNA: TGTGCCAGTAGCCGATCCCAATACAGGGGCCGTAACACTGAAGCTTTCTTT. Full variable domain (rest looked up from reference TRBV19 and TRBJ1-1): DGGITQSPKYLFRKEGQNVTLSCEQNLNHDAMYWYRQDPGQGLRLIYYSQIVNDFQKGDIAEGYSVSREKKESFPLTVTSAQKNPTAFYLCASSRSQYRGRNTEAFFGQGTRLTVV.

There are a few counts of this clone. Different DNA sequences within this sample yield the same CDR3. V usage is TRBV7-9 and J usage is TRBJ2-3; possible D gene TRBD1, 5 bases. The V gene lost 5 bases and the J gene lost 2 bases, with 11 bases spanning the gap. Germline V gene data show CDR1 as SEHNR and CDR2 as FQNEAQ (reference sequence). There are 14 residues in the CDR3. DNA of the CDR3: TGTGCCAGCAGCCCCCCGACAGTCACAGATACGCAGTATTTT. Amino acid sequence: CASSPPTVTDTQYF.

The rearrangement uses TRBV9 and TRBJ1-1, with D tentatively TRBD1 (6 bases). CDR1 SGDLS and CDR2 YYNGEE come from the germline V gene. The CDR3 is 13 amino acids. V was clipped by 0 bases and J by 5 bases, with 8 bases between them. CDR3 in amino acids: CASSVGTGTEAFF. In DNA form, the CDR3 reads TGTGCCAGCAGCGTAGGAACAGGGACTGAAGCTTTCTTT.

The rearrangement uses TRBV25-1 and TRBJ2-2; 11 bases align to TRBD1. J lost 6 bases, V lost 4 bases, and 13 bases had no gene match. The CDR3 sequence is 18 residues long. CDR1 is MGHDK, CDR2 SYGVNS, per germline. The CDR3 sequence is CASSGPGQDRGQAGELFF. CDR3 in DNA: TGTGCCAGCAGTGGTCCCGGTCAGGACAGGGGGCAAGCCGGGGAGCTGTTTTTT.